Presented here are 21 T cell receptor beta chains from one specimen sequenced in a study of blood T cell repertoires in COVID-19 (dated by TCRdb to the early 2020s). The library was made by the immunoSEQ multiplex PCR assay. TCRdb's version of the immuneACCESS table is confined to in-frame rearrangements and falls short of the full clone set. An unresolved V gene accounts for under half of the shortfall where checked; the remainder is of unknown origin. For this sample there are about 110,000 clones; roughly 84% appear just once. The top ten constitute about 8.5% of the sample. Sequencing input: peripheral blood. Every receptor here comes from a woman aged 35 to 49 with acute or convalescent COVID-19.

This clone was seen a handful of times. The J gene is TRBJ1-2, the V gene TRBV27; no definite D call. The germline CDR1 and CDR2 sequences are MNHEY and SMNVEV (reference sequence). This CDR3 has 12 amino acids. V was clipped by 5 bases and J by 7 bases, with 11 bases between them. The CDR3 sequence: CASSTGGGGYTF. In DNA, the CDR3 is TGTGCCAGCAGTACGGGTGGAGGTGGCTACACCTTC.

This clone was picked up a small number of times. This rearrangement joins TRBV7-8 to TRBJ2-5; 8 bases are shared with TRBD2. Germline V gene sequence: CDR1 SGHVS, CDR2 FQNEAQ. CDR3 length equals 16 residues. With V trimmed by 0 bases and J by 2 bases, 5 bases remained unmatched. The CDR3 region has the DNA TGTGCCAGCAGCTTAGCGTGGTCTAGCGGGCAAGAGACCCAGTACTTC. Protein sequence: CASSLAWSSGQETQYF.

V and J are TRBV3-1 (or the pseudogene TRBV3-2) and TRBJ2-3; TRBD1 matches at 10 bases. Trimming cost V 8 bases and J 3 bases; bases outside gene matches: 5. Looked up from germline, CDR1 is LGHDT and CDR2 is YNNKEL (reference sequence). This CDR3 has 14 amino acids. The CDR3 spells CASGQGGTTDTQYF. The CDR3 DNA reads TGTGCCAGCGGACAGGGGGGGACGACAGATACGCAGTATTTT.

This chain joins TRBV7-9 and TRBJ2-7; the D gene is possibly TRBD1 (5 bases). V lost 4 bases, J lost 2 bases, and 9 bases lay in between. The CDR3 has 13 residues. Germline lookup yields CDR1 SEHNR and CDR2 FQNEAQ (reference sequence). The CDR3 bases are TGTGCCAGCAGCTCCAGGGTCCCCTACGAGCAGTACTTC. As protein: CASSSRVPYEQYF.

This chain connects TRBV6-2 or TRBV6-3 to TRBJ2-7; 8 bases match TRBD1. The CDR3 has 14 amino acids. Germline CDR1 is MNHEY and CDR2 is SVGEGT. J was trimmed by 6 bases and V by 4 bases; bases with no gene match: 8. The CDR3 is CASSSGQGLREQYF. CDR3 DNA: TGTGCCAGCAGTTCCGGACAGGGACTTCGCGAGCAGTACTTC.

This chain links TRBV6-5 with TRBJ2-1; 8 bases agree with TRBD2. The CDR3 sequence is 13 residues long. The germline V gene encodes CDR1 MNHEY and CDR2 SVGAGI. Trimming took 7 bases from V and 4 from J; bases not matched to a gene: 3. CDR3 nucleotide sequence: TGTGCCAGCATGCGGGGGGAGTACAATGAGCAGTTCTTC. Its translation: CASMRGEYNEQFF.

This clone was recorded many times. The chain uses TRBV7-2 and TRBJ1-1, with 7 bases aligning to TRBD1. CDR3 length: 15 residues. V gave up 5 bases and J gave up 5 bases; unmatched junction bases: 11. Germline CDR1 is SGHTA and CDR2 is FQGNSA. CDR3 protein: CASSLQGVGTTEAFF. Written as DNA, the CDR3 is TGTGCCAGCAGCCTTCAGGGGGTCGGGACAACTGAAGCTTTCTTT.

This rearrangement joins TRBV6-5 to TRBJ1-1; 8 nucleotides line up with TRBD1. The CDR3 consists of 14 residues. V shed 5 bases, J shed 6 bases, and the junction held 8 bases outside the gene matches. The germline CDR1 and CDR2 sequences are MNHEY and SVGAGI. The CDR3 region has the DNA TGTGCCAGCAGTCCCGACAGGGGCGTAGCTGAAGCTTTCTTT. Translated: CASSPDRGVAEAFF.

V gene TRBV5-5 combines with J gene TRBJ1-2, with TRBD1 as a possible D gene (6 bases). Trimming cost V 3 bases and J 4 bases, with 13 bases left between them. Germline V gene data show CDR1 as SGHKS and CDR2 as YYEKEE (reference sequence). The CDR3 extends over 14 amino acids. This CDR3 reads CASSYRDNPYGYTF. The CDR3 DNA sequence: TGTGCCAGCAGCTACCGGGACAACCCCTATGGCTACACCTTC. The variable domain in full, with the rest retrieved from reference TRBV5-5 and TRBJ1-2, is DAGVTQSPTHLIKTRGQQVTLRCSPISGHKSVSWYQQVLGQGPQFIFQYYEKEERGRGNFPDRFSARQFPNYSSELNVNALLLGDSALYLCASSYRDNPYGYTFGSGTRLTVV.

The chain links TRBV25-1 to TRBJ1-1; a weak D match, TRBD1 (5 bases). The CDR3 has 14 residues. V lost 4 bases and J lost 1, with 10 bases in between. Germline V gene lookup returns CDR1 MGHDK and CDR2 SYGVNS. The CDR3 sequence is CASSGVGANTEAFF. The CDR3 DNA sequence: TGTGCCAGCAGTGGAGTAGGGGCGAACACTGAAGCTTTCTTT.

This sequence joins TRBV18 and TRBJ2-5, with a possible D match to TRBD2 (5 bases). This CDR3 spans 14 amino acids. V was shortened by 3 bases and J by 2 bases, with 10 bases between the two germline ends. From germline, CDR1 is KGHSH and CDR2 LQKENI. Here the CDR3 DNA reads TGTGCCAGCTCACCGGCGACTATACAAGAGACCCAGTACTTC. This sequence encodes CASSPATIQETQYF.

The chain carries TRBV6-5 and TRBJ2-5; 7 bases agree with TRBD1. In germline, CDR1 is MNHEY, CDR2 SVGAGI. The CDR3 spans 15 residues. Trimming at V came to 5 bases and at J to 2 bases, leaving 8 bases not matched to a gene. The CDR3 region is CASSRNRGRQETQYF. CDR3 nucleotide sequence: TGTGCCAGCAGTCGAAACAGGGGCCGGCAAGAGACCCAGTACTTC.

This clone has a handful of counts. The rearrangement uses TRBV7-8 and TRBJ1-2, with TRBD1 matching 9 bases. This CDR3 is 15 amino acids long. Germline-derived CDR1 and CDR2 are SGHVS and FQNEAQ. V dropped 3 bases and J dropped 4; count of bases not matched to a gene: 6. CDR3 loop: CASSFQGQGGYGYTF. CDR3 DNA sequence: TGTGCCAGCAGCTTTCAGGGACAGGGAGGCTATGGCTACACCTTC.

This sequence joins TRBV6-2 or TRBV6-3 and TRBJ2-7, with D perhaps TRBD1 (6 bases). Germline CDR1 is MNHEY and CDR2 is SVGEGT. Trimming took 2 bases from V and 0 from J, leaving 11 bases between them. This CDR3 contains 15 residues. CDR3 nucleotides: TGTGCCAGCAGTTACGACACAGGGACCTCCTACGAGCAGTACTTC. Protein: CASSYDTGTSYEQYF.

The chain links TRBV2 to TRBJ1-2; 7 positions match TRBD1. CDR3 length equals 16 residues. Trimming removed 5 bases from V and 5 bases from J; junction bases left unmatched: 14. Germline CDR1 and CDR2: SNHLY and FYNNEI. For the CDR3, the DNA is TGTGCCAGCAGTACCCATCTTGGGACAGAAGCGTATGGCTACACCTTC. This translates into CASSTHLGTEAYGYTF.

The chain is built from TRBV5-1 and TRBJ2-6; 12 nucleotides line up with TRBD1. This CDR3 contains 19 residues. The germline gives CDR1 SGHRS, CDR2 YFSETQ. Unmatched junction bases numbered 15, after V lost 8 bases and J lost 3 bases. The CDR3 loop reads CASFPLGTGGRSGANVLTF. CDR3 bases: TGCGCCAGTTTCCCCTTAGGGACAGGGGGCAGGAGTGGGGCCAACGTCCTGACTTTC.

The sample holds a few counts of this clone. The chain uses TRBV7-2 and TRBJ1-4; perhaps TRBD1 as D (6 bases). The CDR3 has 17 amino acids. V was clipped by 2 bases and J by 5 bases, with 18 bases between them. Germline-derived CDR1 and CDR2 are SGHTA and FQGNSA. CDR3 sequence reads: CASSLRPQGSGNEKLFF. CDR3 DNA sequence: TGTGCCAGCAGCTTACGGCCTCAGGGGTCGGGAAATGAAAAACTGTTTTTT. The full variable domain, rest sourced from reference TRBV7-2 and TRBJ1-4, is GAGVSQSPSNKVTEKGKDVELRCDPISGHTALYWYRQSLGQGLEFLIYFQGNSAPDKSGLPSDRFSAERTGGSVSTLTIQRTQQEDSAVYLCASSLRPQGSGNEKLFFGSGTQLSVL.

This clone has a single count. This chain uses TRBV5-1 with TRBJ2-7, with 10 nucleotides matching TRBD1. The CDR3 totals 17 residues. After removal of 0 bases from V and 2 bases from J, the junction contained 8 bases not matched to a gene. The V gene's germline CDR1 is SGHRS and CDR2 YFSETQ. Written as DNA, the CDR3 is TGCGCCAGCAGCTTGGCCGGGCGGGGACAGGGGACCTACGAGCAGTACTTC. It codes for CASSLAGRGQGTYEQYF.

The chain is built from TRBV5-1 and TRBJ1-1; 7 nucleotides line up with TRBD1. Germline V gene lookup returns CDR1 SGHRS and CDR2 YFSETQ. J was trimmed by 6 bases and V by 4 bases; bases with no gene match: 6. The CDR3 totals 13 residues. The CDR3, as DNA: TGCGCCAGCAGCGGACAGGAGTTTTCTGAAGCTTTCTTT. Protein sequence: CASSGQEFSEAFF.

DNA for the CDR3: TGTGCCAGCAGTTACTCTGGGGAGTCCTATGGCTACACCTTC. Its translation: CASSYSGESYGYTF. The chain uses TRBV6-6 and TRBJ1-2; D not certain. V lost 0 bases and J 4 bases, leaving 9 bases between the germline ends. Germline lookup yields CDR1 MNHNY and CDR2 SVGAGI (reference sequence). This CDR3 contains 14 residues.

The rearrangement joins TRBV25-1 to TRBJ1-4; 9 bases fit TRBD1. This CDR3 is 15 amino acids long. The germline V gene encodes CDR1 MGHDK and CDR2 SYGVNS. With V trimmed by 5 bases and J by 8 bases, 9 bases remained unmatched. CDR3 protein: CASSIGQGKREKLFF. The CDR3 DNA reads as TGTGCCAGCAGTATCGGACAGGGGAAACGAGAAAAACTGTTTTTT.